The next 31 T cell receptor beta chains were all read from a single sample in a study of cytomegalovirus exposure and HLA in healthy donors. Only in-frame clones appear in the TCRdb table, and some are missing; sequencing was by immunoSEQ multiplex PCR. The repertoire consists of tens of thousands of clones, with roughly 85% occurring once and the leading ten covering roughly 22%. Sequenced input: PBMCs. Receptor source: a man between 18 and 35 years old in good health and CMV-seropositive.

This CDR3 is CSVEGVGTGPYNEQFF. For the CDR3, the DNA is TGCAGCGTTGAAGGCGTAGGGACAGGGCCTTACAATGAGCAGTTCTTC. V usage is TRBV29-1 and J usage is TRBJ2-1; 9 positions agree with TRBD1. The J segment lost 4 bases and the V segment lost 1 base, leaving 8 bases of the junction unmatched. The CDR3 contains 16 residues. Germline V gene lookup returns CDR1 SQVTM and CDR2 ANQGSEA.

The chain links TRBV2 to TRBJ1-1; 8 bases fit TRBD1. The germline V gene encodes CDR1 SNHLY and CDR2 FYNNEI. This CDR3 has 14 residues. Losses at the gene ends were 6 bases for V and 7 bases for J; bases not matched to a gene: 10. DNA for the CDR3: TGTGCCAGCAGCGGACAGGGAGATAGAGGTGAAGCTTTCTTT. Residues: CASSGQGDRGEAFF.

For the CDR3, the DNA is TGTGCCAGCAGCCCCCTGGGGACTAGCGGGAGGGCCTCATATCAGGGCGAGCAGTACTTC. This sequence encodes CASSPLGTSGRASYQGEQYF. This chain connects TRBV4-2 to TRBJ2-7; 16 bases are a match to TRBD2. CDR1 and CDR2 (germline): LGHNA, YNFKEQ. Trimming removed 4 bases from V and 6 bases from J; junction bases left unmatched: 18. CDR3 length: 20 amino acids.

The chain combines TRBV4-1 with TRBJ2-1; 7 bases line up with TRBD1. V dropped 5 bases and J dropped 10; count of bases not matched to a gene: 5. The CDR3 sequence is 12 residues long. Per germline, CDR1 MGHRA and CDR2 YSYEKL. The CDR3 region has the DNA TGCGCCAGCAGCACCCGGGACAGCGAGCAGTTCTTC. This translates into CASSTRDSEQFF.

The chain is built from TRBV7-9 and TRBJ2-1, with D hard to call. The CDR3 is 11 amino acids. CDR1 SEHNR and CDR2 FQNEAQ come from the germline V gene (reference sequence). V lost 5 bases and J lost 7, with 6 bases in between. CDR3 nucleotide sequence: TGTGCCAGCAGCGCTAATAATGAGCAGTTCTTC. Translated, it gives CASSANNEQFF.

This clone has a single count. The chain's CDR3 is CASSHRDRENIQYF. Written as DNA, the CDR3 is TGTGCCAGCAGTCACCGGGACAGAGAAAACATTCAGTACTTC. The chain couples TRBV28 to TRBJ2-4; 7 bases match TRBD1. Germline V gene sequence: CDR1 MDHEN, CDR2 SYDVKM. The CDR3 covers 14 residues. The ends lost 5 bases at V and 5 bases at J; junction bases unmatched: 6.

V usage is TRBV11-2 and J usage is TRBJ2-5, with 9 nucleotides matching TRBD2. Unmatched junction bases numbered 7, after V lost 1 base and J lost 1 base. The CDR3 runs 17 residues. Germline V CDR1 and CDR2: SGHAT, FQNNGV. The CDR3 reads CASSLGLSGRVQETQYF. CDR3 DNA sequence: TGTGCCAGCAGCTTAGGCCTTAGCGGGAGAGTCCAAGAGACCCAGTACTTC.

This clone occurred once. The rearrangement uses TRBV30 and TRBJ2-1; 8 bases agree with TRBD2. The CDR3 sequence is 16 residues long. CDR1 and CDR2 from the germline V gene are GTSNPN and SVGIG (reference sequence). J lost 2 bases, V lost 4 bases, and 10 bases had no gene match. CDR3 bases: TGTGCCTGGAAGCTAGCGGGCGCTACCACCTACAATGAGCAGTTCTTC. Its translation: CAWKLAGATTYNEQFF. Supplemented by reference TRBV30 and TRBJ2-1, the full variable domain reads SQTIHQWPATLVQPVGSPLSLECTVEGTSNPNLYWYRQAAGRGLQLLFYSVGIGQISSEVPQNLSASRPQDRQFILSSKKLLLSDSGFYLCAWKLAGATTYNEQFFGPGTRLTVL.

This clone occurred a few times. J is TRBJ1-2 and V is TRBV27, with 7 bases that match TRBD1. This CDR3 region has 13 residues. Germline CDR1 reads MNHEY; CDR2 reads SMNVEV (reference sequence). After removal of 4 bases from V and 6 bases from J, the junction contained 5 bases not matched to a gene. DNA of the CDR3: TGTGCCAGCAGTTCCGACAGGGACAATGGCTACACCTTC. As protein: CASSSDRDNGYTF.

This chain joins TRBV19 and TRBJ2-7, with no clear D. Trimming pared 3 bases from V and 5 bases from J, leaving 11 bases between. CDR3 length: 13 amino acids. CDR1 and CDR2 (germline): LNHDA, SQIVND (reference sequence). The CDR3 spells CASSITRFDEQYF. In DNA form, the CDR3 reads TGTGCCAGTAGTATCACGAGGTTCGACGAGCAGTACTTC.

V and J are TRBV23-1 and TRBJ1-2; 8 bases are a match to TRBD1. TRBV23-1 is reported as an ORF; its role is uncertain. After removal of 2 bases from V and 5 bases from J, the junction contained 4 bases not matched to a gene. This CDR3 spans 14 amino acids. The CDR3: CASSQTGGRYGYTF. Here the CDR3 DNA reads TGCGCCAGCAGTCAAACAGGGGGGAGATATGGCTACACCTTC.

The genes are TRBV28 and TRBJ2-7; possible D gene TRBD2, 5 bases. From germline, CDR1 is MDHEN and CDR2 SYDVKM. There are 13 residues in the CDR3. V was clipped by 5 bases and J by 7 bases, with 15 bases between them. The CDR3 DNA sequence: TGTGCCAGCAGTCACCCCGGGGAGCGGGAGCAGTACTTC. It is translated as CASSHPGEREQYF.

J is TRBJ1-2 and V is TRBV27; no reliable D call. CDR1 MNHEY and CDR2 SMNVEV come from the germline V gene (reference sequence). V gave up 4 bases and J gave up 3 bases, with 6 bases separating them. The CDR3 is made up of 12 amino acids. The chain's CDR3 is CASSSPYYGYTF. For the CDR3, the DNA is TGTGCCAGCAGTTCCCCCTACTATGGCTACACCTTC.

The chain uses TRBV28 and TRBJ2-5; 10 bases line up with TRBD2. The CDR3 has 15 amino acids. Germline values: CDR1 MDHEN, CDR2 SYDVKM. With V trimmed by 5 bases and J by 4 bases, 7 bases remained unmatched. The CDR3 nucleotides are TGTGCCAGCAGTCCCACTAGCGGGAATGGAGAGACCCAGTACTTC. This sequence encodes CASSPTSGNGETQYF.

The chain has TRBV27 and TRBJ1-4, with 7 bases matching TRBD1. Trimming removed 3 bases from V and 4 bases from J; junction bases left unmatched: 5. The germline V gene encodes CDR1 MNHEY and CDR2 SMNVEV (reference sequence). CDR3 length: 15 residues. In DNA form, the CDR3 reads TGTGCCAGCAGTTTGGGACAGACAAATAATGAAAAACTGTTTTTT. This gives the protein CASSLGQTNNEKLFF.

This sequence joins TRBV9 and TRBJ1-1, with 8 bases that match TRBD1. V lost 4 bases to trimming and J lost 1 base; unmatched junction nucleotides: 6. The CDR3 length is 15 residues. CDR1 SGDLS and CDR2 YYNGEE come from the germline V gene. The CDR3 loop is CASSPSTGANTEAFF. The CDR3 DNA is TGTGCCAGCAGCCCCTCGACAGGGGCGAACACTGAAGCTTTCTTT.

The rearrangement joins TRBV7-9 to TRBJ2-4, with D hard to call. V was pared by 1 base and J by 6 bases, with 10 bases between. Germline CDR1 is SEHNR and CDR2 is FQNEAQ (reference sequence). This CDR3 has 14 amino acids. The CDR3 spells CASSLDGRRNIQYF. The CDR3 region has the DNA TGTGCCAGCAGCTTAGATGGCAGAAGAAACATTCAGTACTTC.

V gene TRBV6-1 combines with J gene TRBJ2-1; 11 bases agree with TRBD2. CDR1 is MNHNS, CDR2 SASEGT, per germline. Trimming removed 8 bases from V and 7 bases from J; junction bases left unmatched: 7. The CDR3 is 14 residues long. CDR3 sequence (DNA): TGTGCCAGCGGACTAGCGGGCCCATGGAATGAGCAGTTCTTC. The encoded protein is CASGLAGPWNEQFF.

The chain joins TRBV5-1 to TRBJ1-2, with no clear D. The CDR3 loop spans 14 amino acids. Trimming took off 0 bases at V and 5 bases at J, with 11 bases between the two ends. In germline, CDR1 is SGHRS, CDR2 YFSETQ. The CDR3 DNA follows: TGCGCCAGCAGCTTGGAATCCGGGGAGTATGGCTACACCTTC. Amino acid sequence: CASSLESGEYGYTF.

This clone was seen once. V usage is TRBV7-6 and J usage is TRBJ2-3, with D possibly being TRBD2 (5 bases). The germline V and J ends were trimmed by 6 bases and 2 bases, with 9 bases remaining between them. Germline V gives CDR1 SGHVS, CDR2 FNYEAQ. There are 13 residues in the CDR3. CDR3 sequence: CASRSGNTDTQYF. DNA for the CDR3: TGTGCCAGCAGGTCCGGGAACACAGATACGCAGTATTTT.

The sample holds a few counts of this clone. The chain is built from TRBV29-1 and TRBJ2-1; D is perhaps TRBD2 (6 bases). Germline CDR1 reads SQVTM; CDR2 reads ANQGSEA. The length of the CDR3 is 12 residues. V gave up 1 base and J gave up 7 bases, with 8 bases separating them. The CDR3 loop reads CSVEVGGNEQFF. CDR3 nucleotide sequence: TGCAGCGTTGAAGTCGGGGGAAATGAGCAGTTCTTC.

V is TRBV6-1 and J is TRBJ2-4, with 9 positions matching TRBD1. Losses at the gene ends were 8 bases for V and 6 bases for J; bases not matched to a gene: 8. This CDR3 region has 14 residues. Germline-derived CDR1 and CDR2 are MNHNS and SASEGT. DNA for the CDR3: TGTGCCAGCGGAAACAGGGGGCCGGGAAACATTCAGTACTTC. Protein sequence: CASGNRGPGNIQYF.

This clone occurred a few times. CDR3 bases: TGTGCCAGCGAGGGCGGCGGGGCCCAGCATTTT. It codes for CASEGGGAQHF. The chain recombines TRBV11-3 with TRBJ1-5; the D is unclear. The CDR3 contains 11 residues. Germline V gives CDR1 SGHNT, CDR2 YENEEA. Trimming shortened V by 8 bases and J by 11 bases, and 13 bases separated the two germline ends.

The gene calls are TRBV5-1 and TRBJ1-5; a possible D gene is TRBD1 (5 bases). Germline V gives CDR1 SGHRS, CDR2 YFSETQ. V was clipped by 4 bases and J by 2 bases, with 19 bases between them. This CDR3 region has 17 residues. CDR3 in amino acids: CASSPWQGSVGNQPQHF. In nucleotides, the CDR3 is TGCGCCAGCAGCCCTTGGCAGGGCAGTGTGGGCAATCAGCCCCAGCATTTT. The variable domain in full, with the rest retrieved from reference TRBV5-1 and TRBJ1-5, is KAGVTQTPRYLIKTRGQQVTLSCSPISGHRSVSWYQQTPGQGLQFLFEYFSETQRNKGNFPGRFSGRQFSNSRSEMNVSTLELGDSALYLCASSPWQGSVGNQPQHFGDGTRLSIL.

This chain uses TRBV6-5 with TRBJ1-5, with no clear D. Germline V CDR1 and CDR2: MNHEY, SVGAGI. This CDR3 spans 13 amino acids. Trimming stripped 2 bases from V and 3 bases from J, with 5 bases between. The CDR3 reads CASSYPSNQPQHF. The DNA of the CDR3 is TGTGCCAGCAGTTACCCTTCCAATCAGCCCCAGCATTTT.

This sequence joins TRBV11-2 and TRBJ2-4; D ambiguous. Per germline, CDR1 SGHAT and CDR2 FQNNGV. V was shortened by 5 bases and J by 9 bases, with 14 bases between the two germline ends. The CDR3 covers 13 residues. CDR3 sequence: CASSPAMPPIQYF. The CDR3, as DNA: TGTGCCAGCAGCCCTGCGATGCCCCCCATTCAGTACTTC. The full variable domain, completed using reference TRBV11-2 and TRBJ2-4, is EAGVAQSPRYKIIEKRQSVAFWCNPISGHATLYWYQQILGQGPKLLIQFQNNGVVDDSQLPKDRFSAERLKGVDSTLKIQPAKLEDSAVYLCASSPAMPPIQYFGAGTRLSVL.

This sequence joins TRBV5-1 and TRBJ2-5; 9 bases are a match to TRBD2. Looked up from germline, CDR1 is SGHRS and CDR2 is YFSETQ. V was pared by 0 bases and J by 1 base, with 1 base of the junction left unmatched. The CDR3 contains 15 residues. CDR3 in DNA: TGCGCCAGCAGCTTGGGACTAGCGGTCCAAGAGACCCAGTACTTC. Protein sequence: CASSLGLAVQETQYF.

The V and J genes are TRBV6-5 and TRBJ2-1, with 7 bases matching TRBD2. The CDR3 has 15 residues. The V gene end was trimmed by 2 bases and the J gene end by 5 bases; junction bases not matched to a gene: 6. Per germline, CDR1 MNHEY and CDR2 SVGAGI. The CDR3 DNA sequence: TGTGCCAGCAGTTACGGCGGGAGCATGGACAATGAGCAGTTCTTC. Translation gives CASSYGGSMDNEQFF.

The chain couples TRBV30 to TRBJ2-7; TRBD2 matches 11 bases. J gave up 2 bases and V 5 bases, and 8 bases lay outside the gene matches. Germline-derived CDR1 and CDR2 are GTSNPN and SVGIG (reference sequence). The CDR3 runs 15 residues. The CDR3 DNA sequence: TGTGCCTGGTTCCCGACTAGCGGGATACCCTACGAGCAGTACTTC. It encodes CAWFPTSGIPYEQYF.

The rearrangement uses TRBV2 and TRBJ2-1, with TRBD1 matching 7 bases. Losses at the gene ends were 6 bases for V and 9 bases for J; bases not matched to a gene: 11. Germline values: CDR1 SNHLY, CDR2 FYNNEI. CDR3 length equals 14 residues. The CDR3 reads CASSWSPDRAEQFF. The CDR3 nucleotides read TGTGCCAGCAGCTGGAGCCCCGACAGGGCTGAGCAGTTCTTC.

The rearrangement joins TRBV30 to TRBJ2-2; 14 bases are shared with TRBD2. Trimming cost V 2 bases and J 4 bases; bases outside gene matches: 15. Per germline, CDR1 GTSNPN and CDR2 SVGIG (reference sequence). The CDR3 spans 20 residues. CDR3 amino acids: CAWSRPGLAGGPSFTGELFF. As DNA, the CDR3 is TGTGCCTGGAGTCGCCCCGGACTAGCGGGGGGCCCGAGTTTCACCGGGGAGCTGTTTTTT.